Listed below are T cell receptor beta chains from one sample, sequenced in a study of shared clonotypes between healthy human individuals. TCRdb's table, derived via immunoSEQ multiplex PCR, lists solely in-frame clones and lacks some. The sample consists of fewer than 1.6 million clones, about 98.5% of them appearing once. The sample consisted of naive CD4+ T cells sorted from blood. These receptors were collected from a young man in good health. Each CDR3 is given with its conserved first and last residue. The D gene is left open where the match is weak. A row's size may be missing; if present it is once, few, many or a size class.

V,D,size,J,CDR3,DNA
TRBV19,TRBD1,once,TRBJ1-2,CASSTDRAAIFYGYTF,TGTGCCAGTAGTACGGACAGGGCAGCCATCTTCTATGGCTACACCTTC
TRBV5-1,.,.,TRBJ2-2,CASSLDSSNTGELFF,TGCGCCAGCAGCTTGGACAGTTCGAACACCGGGGAGCTGTTTTTT
TRBV18,TRBD1,.,TRBJ2-2,CASSPRTGGANTGELFF,TGTGCCAGCTCACCGAGGACAGGGGGCGCGAACACCGGGGAGCTGTTTTTT
TRBV18,.,.,TRBJ2-1,CASSPLGANEQFF,TGTGCCAGCTCACCGCTGGGGGCCAATGAGCAGTTCTTC
TRBV5-4,.,.,TRBJ1-1,CASSLANKGNTEAFF,TGTGCCAGCAGCTTGGCCAACAAAGGTAACACTGAAGCTTTCTTT
TRBV29-1,.,.,TRBJ2-3,CSVDLTQYF,TGCAGCGTTGACCTCACCCAGTATTTT
TRBV19,.,once,TRBJ1-5,CASSMFGSGRQPQHF,TGTGCCAGTAGTATGTTTGGGTCAGGGAGGCAGCCCCAGCATTTT
TRBV6-1,TRBD1,.,TRBJ2-7,CAGGDRAWEQYF,TGTGCCGGAGGGGACAGGGCGTGGGAGCAGTACTTC
TRBV29-1,TRBD1,.,TRBJ2-2,CSGRDRVDGELFF,TGCAGCGGTAGGGACAGGGTTGACGGGGAGCTGTTTTTT
TRBV5-1,.,.,TRBJ2-7,CASSLANQGSYEQYF,TGCGCCAGCAGCTTGGCCAATCAGGGGTCCTACGAGCAGTACTTC
TRBV29-1,.,.,TRBJ1-1,CSVSGIANTEAFF,TGCAGCGTGTCAGGGATCGCGAACACTGAAGCTTTCTTT
TRBV7-2,TRBD1,.,TRBJ2-7,CASCRDRGSNEQYF,TGTGCCAGCTGCCGGGACAGGGGGAGTAACGAGCAGTACTTC
TRBV2,TRBD1,once,TRBJ2-3,CAIKDRGRDTQYF,TGTGCCATCAAGGACAGGGGACGAGATACGCAGTATTTT
TRBV10-2,TRBD1,.,TRBJ1-1,CASSELTGGLLNTEAFF,TGCGCCAGCAGTGAGTTGACAGGGGGCCTTTTGAACACTGAAGCTTTCTTT
TRBV5-1,TRBD1,.,TRBJ2-3,CASSSVPNRQGAVGTDTQYF,TGCGCCAGCAGCTCCGTACCGAACCGACAGGGGGCGGTGGGCACAGATACGCAGTATTTT
TRBV5-1,TRBD1,.,TRBJ2-3,CASSKRTGGITDTQYF,TGCGCCAGCAGCAAACGGACAGGGGGAATCACAGATACGCAGTATTTT
TRBV5-1,.,.,TRBJ2-1,CASSPKVGYNEQFF,TGCGCCAGCAGCCCCAAGGTAGGATACAATGAGCAGTTCTTC
TRBV7-9,TRBD2,.,TRBJ2-1,CASSVHLAGSYNEQFF,TGTGCCAGCAGTGTACATCTAGCGGGCTCCTACAATGAGCAGTTCTTC
TRBV5-1,.,.,TRBJ2-7,CASSLDSHYEQYF,TGCGCCAGCAGCTTGGACAGTCACTACGAGCAGTACTTC
TRBV5-6,TRBD1,.,TRBJ1-4,CASSLARTGGEKLFF,TGTGCCAGCAGCTTGGCCCGGACAGGGGGTGAAAAACTGTTTTTT
TRBV5-1,TRBD2,.,TRBJ2-7,CASSLVVAGEYEQYF,TGCGCCAGCAGCTTGGTTGTAGCGGGGGAATACGAGCAGTACTTC
TRBV27,TRBD1,.,TRBJ2-7,CASRRSGTAYEQYF,TGTGCCAGCAGGAGATCCGGGACAGCCTACGAGCAGTACTTC
TRBV10-3,.,.,TRBJ2-1,CAISSDRRPTYNEQFF,TGTGCCATCAGTTCCGACAGGAGGCCTACCTACAATGAGCAGTTCTTC